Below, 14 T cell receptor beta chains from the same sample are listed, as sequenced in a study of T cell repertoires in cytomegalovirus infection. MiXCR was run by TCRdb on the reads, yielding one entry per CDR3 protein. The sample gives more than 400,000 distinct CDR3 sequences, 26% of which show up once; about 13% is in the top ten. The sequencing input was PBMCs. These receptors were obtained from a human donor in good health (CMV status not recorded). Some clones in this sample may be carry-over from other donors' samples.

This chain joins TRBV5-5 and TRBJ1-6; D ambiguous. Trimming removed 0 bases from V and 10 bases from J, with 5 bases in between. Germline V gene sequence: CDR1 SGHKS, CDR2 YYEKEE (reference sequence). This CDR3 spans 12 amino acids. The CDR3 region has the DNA TGTGCCAGCAGCTTGGTGGGCTCACCCCTCCACTTT. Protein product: CASSLVGSPLHF.

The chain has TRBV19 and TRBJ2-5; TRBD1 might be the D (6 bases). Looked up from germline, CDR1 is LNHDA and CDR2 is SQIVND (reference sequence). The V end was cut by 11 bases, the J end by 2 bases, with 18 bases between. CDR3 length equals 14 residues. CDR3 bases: TGTGCCTCATCACCGGACAGAAGACAAGAGACCCAGTACTTC. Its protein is CASSPDRRQETQYF.

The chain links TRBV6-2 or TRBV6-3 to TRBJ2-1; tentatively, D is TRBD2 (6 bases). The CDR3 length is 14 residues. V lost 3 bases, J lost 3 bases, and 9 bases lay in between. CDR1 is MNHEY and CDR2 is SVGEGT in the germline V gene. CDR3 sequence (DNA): TGTGCCAGCAGTTATGAAGCGGGCTACAATGAGCAGTTCTTC. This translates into CASSYEAGYNEQFF.

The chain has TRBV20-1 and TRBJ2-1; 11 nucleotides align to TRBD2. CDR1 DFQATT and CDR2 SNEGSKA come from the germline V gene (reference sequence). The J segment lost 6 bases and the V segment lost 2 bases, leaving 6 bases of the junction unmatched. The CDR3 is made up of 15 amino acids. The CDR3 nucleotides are TGCAGTGCTAGAATAAGACTAGCGGGGCGCAATGAGCAGTTCTTC. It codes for CSARIRLAGRNEQFF.

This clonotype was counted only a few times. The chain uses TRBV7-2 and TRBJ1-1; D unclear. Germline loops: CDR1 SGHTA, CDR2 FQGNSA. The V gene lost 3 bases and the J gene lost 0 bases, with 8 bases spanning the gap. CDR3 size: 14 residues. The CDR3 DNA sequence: TGTGCCAGCAGCTTTCGACCGTTGAACACTGAAGCTTTCTTT. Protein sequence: CASSFRPLNTEAFF.

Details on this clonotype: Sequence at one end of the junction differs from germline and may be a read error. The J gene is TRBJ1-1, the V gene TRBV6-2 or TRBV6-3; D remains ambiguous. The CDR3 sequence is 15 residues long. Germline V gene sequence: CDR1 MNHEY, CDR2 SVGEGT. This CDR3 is CASSYYAPGNTEASF. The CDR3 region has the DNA TGTGCCAGCAGTTATTACGCCCCGGGGAACACTGAAGCTTCCTTT.

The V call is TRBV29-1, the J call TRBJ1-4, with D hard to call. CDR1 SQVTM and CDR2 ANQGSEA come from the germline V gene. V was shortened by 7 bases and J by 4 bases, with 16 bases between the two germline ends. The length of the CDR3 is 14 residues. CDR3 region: CSASPTGINEKLFF. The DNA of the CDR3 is TGCAGCGCCAGCCCGACGGGAATTAATGAAAAACTGTTTTTT.

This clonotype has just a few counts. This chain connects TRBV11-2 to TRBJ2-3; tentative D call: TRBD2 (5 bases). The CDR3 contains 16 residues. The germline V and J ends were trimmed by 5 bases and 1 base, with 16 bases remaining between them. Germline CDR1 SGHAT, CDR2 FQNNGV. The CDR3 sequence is CASSNRISAGTDTQYF. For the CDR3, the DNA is TGTGCCAGCAGCAACCGTATCTCAGCGGGCACAGATACGCAGTATTTT.

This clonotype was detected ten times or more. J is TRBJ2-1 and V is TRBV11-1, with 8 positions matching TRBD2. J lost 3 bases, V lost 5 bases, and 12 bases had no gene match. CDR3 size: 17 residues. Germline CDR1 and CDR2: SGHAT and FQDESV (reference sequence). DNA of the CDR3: TGTGCCAGCAGCGTTGTTGAGATTAGCGGGATCTACAATGAGCAGTTCTTC. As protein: CASSVVEISGIYNEQFF.

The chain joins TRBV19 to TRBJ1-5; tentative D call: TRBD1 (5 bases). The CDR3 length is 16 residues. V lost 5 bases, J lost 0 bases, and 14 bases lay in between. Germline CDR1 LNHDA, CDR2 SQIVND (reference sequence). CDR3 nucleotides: TGTGCCAGTAGTGCTCGGGGAGGGGATAGCAATCAGCCCCAGCATTTT. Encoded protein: CASSARGGDSNQPQHF.

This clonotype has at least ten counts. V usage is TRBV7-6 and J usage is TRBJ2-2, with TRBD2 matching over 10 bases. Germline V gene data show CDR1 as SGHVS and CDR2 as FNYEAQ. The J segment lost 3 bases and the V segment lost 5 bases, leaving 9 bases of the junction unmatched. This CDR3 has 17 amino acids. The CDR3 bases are TGTGCCAGCAGCCCTTATAGCGGGAGGTCGGACACCGGGGAGCTGTTTTTT. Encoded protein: CASSPYSGRSDTGELFF. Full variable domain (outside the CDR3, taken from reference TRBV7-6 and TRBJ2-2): GAGVSQSPRYKVTKRGQDVALRCDPISGHVSLYWYRQALGQGPEFLTYFNYEAQQDKSGLPNDRFSAERPEGSISTLTIQRTEQRDSAMYRCASSPYSGRSDTGELFFGEGSRLTVL.

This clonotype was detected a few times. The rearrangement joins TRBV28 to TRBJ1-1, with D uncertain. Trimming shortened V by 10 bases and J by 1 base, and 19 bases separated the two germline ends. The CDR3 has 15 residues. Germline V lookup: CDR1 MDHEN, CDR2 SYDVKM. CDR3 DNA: TGTGCCACCCGGACCCATGGAGCCACGAACACTGAAGCTTTCTTT. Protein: CATRTHGATNTEAFF.

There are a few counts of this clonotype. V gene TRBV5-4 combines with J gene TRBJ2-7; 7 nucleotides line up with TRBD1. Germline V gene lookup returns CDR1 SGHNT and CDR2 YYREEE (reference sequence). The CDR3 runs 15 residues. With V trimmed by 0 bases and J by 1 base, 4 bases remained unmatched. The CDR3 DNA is TGTGCCAGCAGCTTGGGACAGGGAACATCCTACGAGCAGTACTTC. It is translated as CASSLGQGTSYEQYF.

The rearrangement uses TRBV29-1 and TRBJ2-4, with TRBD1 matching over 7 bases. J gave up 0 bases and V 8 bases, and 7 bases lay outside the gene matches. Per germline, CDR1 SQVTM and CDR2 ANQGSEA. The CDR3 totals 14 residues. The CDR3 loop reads CSPRQGIAKNIQYF. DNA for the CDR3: TGCAGCCCTAGACAGGGTATAGCCAAAAACATTCAGTACTTC.